This entry concerns a single T cell receptor (beta chain). Its antigen is as yet unknown. Only in-frame clones appear in the TCRdb table, and some are missing; sequencing was by immunoSEQ multiplex PCR. The profile covers tens of thousands of clones, with roughly 93% appearing a single time and around 3% taken by the ten largest. V lost 5 bases and J lost 2, with 13 bases in between. This CDR3 is built from 16 residues. CDR1 and CDR2 (germline): SNHLY, FYNNEI. The data derive from a study of circulating and synovial CD4+ cells in juvenile arthritis. Study findings and constraints: Overlap with synovium rose as more T cells were sequenced. CPL versus bulk CD4 samples: T cell genome counts differed by at least an order of magnitude.

V is TRBV2 and J is TRBJ2-6; unclear D gene. The origin of this receptor is a human donor with juvenile idiopathic arthritis. Sample: CD4+ T cells from blood. CDR3 sequence reads: CASSPARNTGANVLTF. The CDR3 DNA sequence: TGTGCCAGCAGTCCGGCCAGGAACACTGGGGCCAACGTCCTGACTTTC.